One TCR beta chain is described in this entry. Its cognate antigen is unknown. The data originate from a study of cytomegalovirus exposure and HLA in healthy donors. Notes on the study in general: Common viral pathogens were later found to be apparently linked to several of the most significant clusters.

PCR employed 60 Vbeta and 13 Jbeta primers. Assay: immunoSEQ multiplex PCR; the TCRdb copy retains only in-frame clones and omits some. The repertoire has 100,000 to 150,000 clones, 80% of them found once; the top ten carry 1%. This TCR was recovered from a man aged 40-49 years in good health and CMV-seronegative. The specimen was PBMCs.

The DNA of the CDR3 is TGCGCCAGCAGCCCCAGCAGCGGGAGAGGTAACAATGAGCAGTTCTTC. Amino acids: CASSPSSGRGNNEQFF. The genes are TRBV5-1 and TRBJ2-1, with TRBD2 matching over 8 bases. The CDR3 is 16 amino acids. The germline gives CDR1 SGHRS, CDR2 YFSETQ. The junction had 11 bases not matched to a gene; V was cut back by 4 bases and J by 5 bases.